The 20 T cell receptor beta chains below come from one sample, sequenced in a study of STAT5B mutations in CD4+ large granular lymphocyte leukemia. TCRdb keeps only in-frame clones here, not all; method: immunoSEQ multiplex PCR. The table records approximately 30,000 clones, 76% of them present only once. Sequencing was done on a sample of CD4+ T cells from blood buffy coats. These receptors were collected from a human donor in good health.

This clone has more than one count but fewer than ten. This chain links TRBV4-2 with TRBJ2-1; 14 positions agree with TRBD2. This CDR3 has 16 amino acids. From germline, CDR1 is LGHNA and CDR2 YNFKEQ. Trimming took 4 bases from V and 6 from J; bases not matched to a gene: 5. DNA of the CDR3: TGTGCCAGCAGCCGCTATGGACTAGCGGGGGGCAATGAGCAGTTCTTC. It translates to CASSRYGLAGGNEQFF.

This sequence joins TRBV7-2 and TRBJ2-6; D gene uncertain. Germline-derived CDR1 and CDR2 are SGHTA and FQGNSA. CDR3 length equals 15 residues. The V and J ends lost 2 bases and 0 bases respectively, with 5 bases between them. The CDR3 DNA reads as TGTGCCAGCAGCTTAATTATCTCTGGGGCCAACGTCCTGACTTTC. It codes for CASSLIISGANVLTF.

The chain combines TRBV5-1 with TRBJ1-1; no reliable D call. The CDR3 length is 13 residues. Trimming cost V 2 bases and J 4 bases, with 9 bases left between them. The germline V gene encodes CDR1 SGHRS and CDR2 YFSETQ. CDR3 DNA: TGCGCCAGCAGCTTTATCTGGGGCACTGAAGCTTTCTTT. Amino acid sequence: CASSFIWGTEAFF.

This chain uses TRBV7-9 with TRBJ2-7; possible D gene TRBD2, 7 bases. CDR1 is SEHNR, CDR2 FQNEAQ, per germline (reference sequence). Trimming took 2 bases from V and 2 from J, leaving 13 bases between them. The CDR3 length is 15 residues. This chain's CDR3 is CASSLYAGATYEQYF. CDR3 nucleotides: TGTGCCAGCAGCTTATATGCGGGGGCCACCTACGAGCAGTACTTC.

The CDR3 sequence is CASSLMGQNTQYF. For the CDR3, the DNA is TGTGCCAGCAGCTTAATGGGTCAAAATACGCAGTATTTT. The genes are TRBV7-2 and TRBJ2-3; the D is unclear. The germline V gene encodes CDR1 SGHTA and CDR2 FQGNSA. Trimming took off 2 bases at V and 7 bases at J, with 10 bases between the two ends. This CDR3 contains 13 residues.

The chain employs TRBV4-3 and TRBJ2-7; 9 bases align to TRBD2. This CDR3 has 16 residues. V lost 1 base and J lost 6; bases outside the gene matches: 10. From germline, CDR1 is LGHNA and CDR2 YSLEER. CDR3 protein: CASSQARLAGVGEQYF. The CDR3 DNA follows: TGCGCCAGCAGCCAAGCGCGATTAGCGGGGGTAGGCGAGCAGTACTTC.

The V gene is TRBV29-1, the J gene TRBJ1-4, with unresolved D. Trimming stripped 4 bases from V and 5 bases from J, with 8 bases between. The CDR3 contains 12 residues. Germline V gives CDR1 SQVTM, CDR2 ANQGSEA. The CDR3 DNA follows: TGCAGCGTTGGCGGGGTCAATGAAAAACTGTTTTTT. Translated, it gives CSVGGVNEKLFF.

The chain combines TRBV29-1 with TRBJ2-4; TRBD1 might be the D (7 bases). The germline V gene encodes CDR1 SQVTM and CDR2 ANQGSEA. V was pared by 4 bases and J by 12 bases, with 28 bases between. The CDR3 runs to 16 residues. In DNA, the CDR3 is TGCAGCGTTGGAGATGGGTGGAGGGGGCGGGGAATTGGTCAGTACTTC. Translating gives CSVGDGWRGRGIGQYF. Full variable domain (remainder filled in from reference TRBV29-1 and TRBJ2-4): SAVISQKPSRDICQRGTSLTIQCQVDSQVTMMFWYRQQPGQSLTLIATANQGSEATYESGFVIDKFPISRPNLTFSTLTVSNMSPEDSSIYLCSVGDGWRGRGIGQYFGAGTRLSVL.

This rearrangement joins TRBV7-3 to TRBJ1-2; 10 nucleotides match TRBD1. V trimming: 5 bases; J trimming: 6 bases; junction bases outside the gene matches: 3. The CDR3 is 13 amino acids. The germline gives CDR1 SGHTA, CDR2 FQGTGA. The CDR3: CASSDGTGDGYTF. CDR3 sequence (DNA): TGTGCCAGCAGCGATGGGACAGGGGATGGCTACACCTTC.

V is TRBV18 and J is TRBJ2-2; TRBD2 agrees at 11 bases. J was trimmed by 6 bases and V by 2 bases; bases with no gene match: 5. This CDR3 is built from 16 residues. Germline V gene data show CDR1 as KGHSH and CDR2 as LQKENI. The CDR3 here is CASSPELAGAAGELFF. The CDR3 DNA reads TGTGCCAGCTCACCAGAACTAGCGGGAGCGGCCGGGGAGCTGTTTTTT.

The chain has TRBV10-3 and TRBJ2-5, with TRBD2 matching 11 bases. The CDR3 is 13 amino acids. V trimming: 10 bases; J trimming: 0 bases; junction bases outside the gene matches: 1. Germline V lookup: CDR1 ENHRY, CDR2 SYGVKD. This chain's CDR3 is CATLAGDQETQYF. The CDR3 region has the DNA TGTGCCACACTAGCGGGAGACCAAGAGACCCAGTACTTC.

This clone was counted once. V gene TRBV27 combines with J gene TRBJ2-7; 15 nucleotides match TRBD2. Trimming took 8 bases from V and 0 from J; bases not matched to a gene: 5. The CDR3 contains 16 residues. CDR1 is MNHEY and CDR2 is SMNVEV in the germline V gene (reference sequence). CDR3 in DNA: TGTGCCAGCCGGAGGACTAGCGGGAGGGTCTCCTACGAGCAGTACTTC. Its protein is CASRRTSGRVSYEQYF.

In its sample, this clone is medium-sized (0.01 to 0.1%). This chain uses TRBV11-3 with TRBJ2-7; TRBD1 matches at 10 bases. J gave up 10 bases and V 4 bases, and 10 bases lay outside the gene matches. The CDR3 spans 14 residues. Germline V gene sequence: CDR1 SGHNT, CDR2 YENEEA. CDR3: CASSSTTGGVTQYF. In nucleotides, the CDR3 is TGTGCCAGCAGCTCGACGACAGGGGGCGTAACTCAGTACTTC.

The V gene is TRBV19, the J gene TRBJ1-6; 7 bases fit TRBD1. V lost 1 base and J lost 2; bases outside the gene matches: 2. Per the germline V gene, CDR1 is LNHDA and CDR2 is SQIVND (reference sequence). This CDR3 contains 16 residues. This CDR3 reads CASSIAGTAYNSPLHF. CDR3 nucleotide sequence: TGTGCCAGTAGTATAGCCGGGACAGCCTATAATTCACCCCTCCACTTT.

This clone was seen more than once but under ten times. The V call is TRBV5-6, the J call TRBJ1-2; D ambiguous. Trimming took off 0 bases at V and 2 bases at J, with 8 bases between the two ends. Per germline, CDR1 SGHDT and CDR2 YYEEEE. This CDR3 has 14 amino acids. The CDR3 DNA is TGTGCCAGCAGCTTGGATGCGGGGAACTATGGCTACACCTTC. This translates into CASSLDAGNYGYTF.

The chain has TRBV5-1 and TRBJ2-2; D assignment may be TRBD1 or TRBD2 (5 bases each). Between the trimmed V and J ends, which lost 9 bases and 0 bases, there was a span of 18 bases. The CDR3 consists of 16 residues. Germline CDR1 reads SGHRS; CDR2 reads YFSETQ. CDR3 region: CATNSAGSANTGELFF. The CDR3, as DNA: TGCGCCACCAATAGCGCAGGGAGCGCGAACACCGGGGAGCTGTTTTTT.

This clone was seen a few times. V gene TRBV18 combines with J gene TRBJ1-4; D unresolved. The CDR3 loop spans 14 amino acids. V lost 2 bases to trimming and J lost 7 bases, with 11 bases between them. The germline CDR1 and CDR2 sequences are KGHSH and LQKENI. The CDR3 region is CASSPSIAGEKLFF. The CDR3 bases are TGTGCCAGCTCACCATCTATCGCGGGTGAAAAACTGTTTTTT. The variable domain in full, with the rest retrieved from reference TRBV18 and TRBJ1-4, is NAGVMQNPRHLVRRRGQEARLRCSPMKGHSHVYWYRQLPEEGLKFMVYLQKENIIDESGMPKERFSAEFPKEGPSILRIQQVVRGDSAAYFCASSPSIAGEKLFFGSGTQLSVL.

The rearrangement links TRBV19 to TRBJ2-6; no clear D gene. Per the germline V gene, CDR1 is LNHDA and CDR2 is SQIVND (reference sequence). Trimming removed 4 bases from V and 0 bases from J, with 4 bases in between. The CDR3 runs to 14 residues. The chain's CDR3 is CASSTVSGANVLTF. The DNA for the CDR3 is TGTGCCAGTAGTACAGTCTCTGGGGCCAACGTCCTGACTTTC. The variable domain in full, completed from reference TRBV19 and TRBJ2-6, reads DGGITQSPKYLFRKEGQNVTLSCEQNLNHDAMYWYRQDPGQGLRLIYYSQIVNDFQKGDIAEGYSVSREKKESFPLTVTSAQKNPTAFYLCASSTVSGANVLTFGAGSRLTVL.

The chain recombines TRBV5-4 with TRBJ2-3, with D possibly being TRBD2 (6 bases). Trimming shortened V by 1 base and J by 3 bases, and 12 bases separated the two germline ends. Germline CDR1 SGHNT, CDR2 YYREEE (reference sequence). The CDR3 runs to 15 residues. CDR3 nucleotides: TGTGCCAGCAGCTTGACGGTCCGGGAGACAGATACGCAGTATTTT. This sequence encodes CASSLTVRETDTQYF.

The chain is built from TRBV5-5 and TRBJ2-3; 7 bases align to TRBD1. With V trimmed by 0 bases and J by 8 bases, 12 bases remained unmatched. This CDR3 contains 16 residues. The germline V gene has CDR1 SGHKS and CDR2 YYEKEE (reference sequence). CDR3 DNA: TGTGCCAGCAGCTTGGCCGGGACAGCCGTACGGGGTACGCAGTATTTT. This gives the protein CASSLAGTAVRGTQYF.